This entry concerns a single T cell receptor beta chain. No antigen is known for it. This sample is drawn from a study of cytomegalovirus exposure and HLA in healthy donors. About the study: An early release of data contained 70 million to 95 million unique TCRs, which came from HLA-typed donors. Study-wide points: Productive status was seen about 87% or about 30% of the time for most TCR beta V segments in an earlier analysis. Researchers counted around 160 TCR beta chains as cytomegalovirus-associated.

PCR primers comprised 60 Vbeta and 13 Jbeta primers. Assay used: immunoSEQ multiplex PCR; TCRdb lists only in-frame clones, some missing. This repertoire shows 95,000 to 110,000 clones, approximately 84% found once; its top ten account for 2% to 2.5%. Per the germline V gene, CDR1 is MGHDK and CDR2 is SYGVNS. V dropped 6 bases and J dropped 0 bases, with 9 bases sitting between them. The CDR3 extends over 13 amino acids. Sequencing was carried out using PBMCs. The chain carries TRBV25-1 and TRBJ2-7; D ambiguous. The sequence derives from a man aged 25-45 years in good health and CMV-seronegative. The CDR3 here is CASRGLYSYEQYF. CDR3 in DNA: TGTGCCAGCAGGGGCCTCTACTCCTACGAGCAGTACTTC.